The 23 T cell receptor beta chains reported below all come from one sample, sequenced in a study of T cell responses to AZD1222 COVID-19 vaccine. Some clones are missing from TCRdb's copy, which holds only in-frame ones; the method was immunoSEQ multiplex PCR. In the table there are tens of thousands of clones, roughly 81% of which are singletons. The sequences come from peripheral blood, collected on day 0 of AZD1222 vaccination. These receptor sequences come from an adult in good health.

The V call is TRBV7-9, the J call TRBJ2-3, with D perhaps matching TRBD1 or TRBD2 (6 bases each). Germline V CDR1 and CDR2: SEHNR, FQNEAQ (reference sequence). V lost 0 bases and J 6 bases, leaving 13 bases between the germline ends. CDR3 length: 15 amino acids. CDR3 amino acids: CASSLATRGVDTQYF. In DNA form, the CDR3 reads TGTGCCAGCAGCTTAGCGACTAGGGGGGTGGATACGCAGTATTTT.

The J gene is TRBJ2-3, the V gene TRBV5-1; 11 bases fit TRBD2. CDR3 length equals 16 residues. The ends lost 4 bases at V and 4 bases at J; junction bases unmatched: 8. Germline CDR1 reads SGHRS; CDR2 reads YFSETQ. The CDR3 region has the DNA TGCGCCAGCAGCCTTAGCGGGGGGGCCCTATCAGATACGCAGTATTTT. Encoded protein: CASSLSGGALSDTQYF.

The chain has TRBV20-1 and TRBJ1-2; the match to TRBD1 covers 7 bases. Germline V gene lookup returns CDR1 DFQATT and CDR2 SNEGSKA (reference sequence). The CDR3 is 13 residues long. Trimming cost V 4 bases and J 0 bases; bases outside gene matches: 2. CDR3 region: CSATDRANYGYTF. DNA for the CDR3: TGCAGTGCTACTGACAGGGCTAACTATGGCTACACCTTC.

The chain carries TRBV4-2 and TRBJ2-7; 14 positions agree with TRBD2. CDR3 length equals 17 residues. The trim removed 4 bases at V and 3 bases at J, leaving 8 bases unmatched. Germline assignment: CDR1 LGHNA and CDR2 YNFKEQ. CDR3 residues: CASSLTSGGASFYEQYF. CDR3 nucleotide sequence: TGTGCCAGCAGCCTGACTAGCGGGGGGGCGTCCTTCTACGAGCAGTACTTC.

The genes are TRBV5-4 and TRBJ1-1; D possibly corresponds to TRBD1 (5 bases). There are 14 residues in the CDR3. V was cut by 0 bases and J by 8 bases, with 14 bases left in between. Looked up from germline, CDR1 is SGHNT and CDR2 is YYREEE (reference sequence). The CDR3 nucleotides read TGTGCCAGCAGCTTGGATGGGGGTTCAAGAGAAGCTTTCTTT. Translated, it gives CASSLDGGSREAFF.

V usage is TRBV7-9 and J usage is TRBJ2-5; no firm D call. Germline CDR1 and CDR2: SEHNR and FQNEAQ (reference sequence). This CDR3 is 14 amino acids long. V was clipped by 1 base and J by 4 bases, with 10 bases between them. The CDR3 sequence: CASSLVSGRETQYF. CDR3 in DNA: TGTGCCAGCAGCTTAGTTTCGGGTCGAGAGACCCAGTACTTC.

This clone was recorded once. J is TRBJ1-3 and V is TRBV9; TRBD1 is a possible D gene (5 bases). Germline values: CDR1 SGDLS, CDR2 YYNGEE. The CDR3 contains 15 residues. Deletions cut 7 bases from V and 7 bases from J, with 21 bases between. The CDR3 is CASGRDAQVGNTIYF. DNA for the CDR3: TGTGCCAGCGGACGGGACGCCCAAGTCGGTAACACCATATATTTT.

This clone was seen a handful of times. The CDR3 is CAISEGGGDSGYEQYF. The CDR3 region has the DNA TGTGCCATCAGTGAGGGGGGTGGGGACTCGGGCTACGAGCAGTACTTC. The chain combines TRBV10-3 with TRBJ2-7, with D possibly being TRBD2 (6 bases). The length of the CDR3 is 16 residues. CDR1 ENHRY and CDR2 SYGVKD come from the germline V gene. Deletions cut 2 bases from V and 3 bases from J, with 17 bases between.

The sample holds a few counts of this clone. Here the CDR3 DNA reads TGTGCCAGCAGTTCCCCTGGACAGCGCAATCAGCCCCAGCATTTT. It translates to CASSSPGQRNQPQHF. The chain joins TRBV28 to TRBJ1-5, with a tentative D call TRBD1 (6 bases). CDR1 is MDHEN and CDR2 is SYDVKM in the germline V gene. There are 15 residues in the CDR3. Trimming shortened V by 4 bases and J by 2 bases, and 12 bases separated the two germline ends. The variable domain in full, completed from reference TRBV28 and TRBJ1-5, reads DVKVTQSSRYLVKRTGEKVFLECVQDMDHENMFWYRQDPGLGLRLIYFSYDVKMKEKGDIPEGYSVSREKKERFSLILESASTNQTSMYLCASSSPGQRNQPQHFGDGTRLSIL.

The CDR3 DNA reads as TGTGCCTGGAGTAAACCGGTGTATCAGCCCCAGCATTTT. Amino acid sequence: CAWSKPVYQPQHF. This sequence joins TRBV30 and TRBJ1-5; D ambiguous. V lost 2 bases to trimming and J lost 5 bases, with 10 bases between them. CDR3 length: 13 amino acids. Germline loops: CDR1 GTSNPN, CDR2 SVGIG (reference sequence). Drawing the rest from reference TRBV30 and TRBJ1-5, the complete variable domain is SQTIHQWPATLVQPVGSPLSLECTVEGTSNPNLYWYRQAAGRGLQLLFYSVGIGQISSEVPQNLSASRPQDRQFILSSKKLLLSDSGFYLCAWSKPVYQPQHFGDGTRLSIL.

V is TRBV7-8 and J is TRBJ1-2, with TRBD1 matching over 11 bases. V lost 2 bases and J lost 4; bases outside the gene matches: 3. The germline gives CDR1 SGHVS, CDR2 FQNEAQ. The CDR3 consists of 15 residues. The CDR3 loop is CASSLMGQGVYGYTF. The CDR3 DNA reads as TGTGCCAGCAGCTTAATGGGACAGGGGGTCTATGGCTACACCTTC.

The V and J genes are TRBV5-4 and TRBJ2-1; TRBD1 matches 7 bases. Trimming at V came to 0 bases and at J to 4 bases, leaving 4 bases not matched to a gene. The CDR3 extends over 15 amino acids. Germline CDR1 reads SGHNT; CDR2 reads YYREEE (reference sequence). CDR3 sequence reads: CASSLDRGHYNEQFF. The CDR3, as DNA: TGTGCCAGCAGCTTGGACAGGGGTCATTACAATGAGCAGTTCTTC.

In its sample, this clone was seen a few times. The chain links TRBV6-5 to TRBJ1-3; maybe TRBD1 (5 bases). CDR1 MNHEY and CDR2 SVGAGI come from the germline V gene. The CDR3 has 15 amino acids. V was trimmed by 0 bases and J by 4 bases, leaving 10 bases between them. For the CDR3, the DNA is TGTGCCAGCAGTTACTCGCGGGGCATAGGAAACACCATATATTTT. As protein: CASSYSRGIGNTIYF.

The V and J genes are TRBV4-2 and TRBJ2-5, with 10 bases matching TRBD2. The V segment lost 4 bases and the J segment 2 bases; nucleotides outside the gene matches: 13. The CDR3 is made up of 18 amino acids. Germline lookup yields CDR1 LGHNA and CDR2 YNFKEQ. The CDR3 nucleotides are TGTGCCAGCAGCCCGGGATGGAGAACTAGCGGGGAACAAGAGACCCAGTACTTC. Amino acid sequence: CASSPGWRTSGEQETQYF.

As concerns this clone: A junction boundary mismatches the germline segment, possibly from a read error. The V call is TRBV7-7, the J call TRBJ2-7; D ambiguous. The CDR3 loop spans 15 amino acids. CDR1 SSHAT and CDR2 FNYEAQ come from the germline V gene (reference sequence). The CDR3 sequence: CASSPTPDGSGEQYF. The CDR3 nucleotides read TGTGCTAGCAGCCCAACCCCGGACGGCTCCGGCGAGCAGTACTTC.

The rearrangement uses TRBV5-1 and TRBJ2-7; TRBD1 agrees at 9 bases. The trim removed 2 bases at V and 3 bases at J, leaving 6 bases unmatched. The CDR3 has 15 amino acids. Looked up from germline, CDR1 is SGHRS and CDR2 is YFSETQ. In nucleotides, the CDR3 is TGCGCCAGCAGCTTCGGCCAGACAGGGGGCTACGAGCAGTACTTC. It translates to CASSFGQTGGYEQYF.

The V call is TRBV7-2, the J call TRBJ1-2; D is possibly TRBD1 (5 bases). V lost 7 bases and J lost 7, with 19 bases in between. The CDR3 has 14 amino acids. Germline loops: CDR1 SGHTA, CDR2 FQGNSA. CDR3 sequence (DNA): TGTGCCAGCACGTCCGGGCCACTGGGGGTTGGCTACACCTTC. Protein product: CASTSGPLGVGYTF.

The chain has TRBV9 and TRBJ2-5, with D perhaps TRBD2 (6 bases). The CDR3 sequence is 14 residues long. Germline V lookup: CDR1 SGDLS, CDR2 YYNGEE. Trimming shortened V by 2 bases and J by 7 bases, and 15 bases separated the two germline ends. The CDR3 reads CASSVGRDLGTQYF. The CDR3 nucleotides read TGTGCCAGCAGCGTTGGAAGGGACTTAGGGACCCAGTACTTC. The full variable domain, in which reference TRBV9 and TRBJ2-5 provide the parts outside the CDR3, is DSGVTQTPKHLITATGQRVTLRCSPRSGDLSVYWYQQSLDQGLQFLIQYYNGEERAKGNILERFSAQQFPDLHSELNLSSLELGDSALYFCASSVGRDLGTQYFGPGTRLLVL.

V gene TRBV30 combines with J gene TRBJ1-5; possible D gene TRBD1, 5 bases. CDR1 and CDR2 (germline): GTSNPN, SVGIG (reference sequence). The V end was cut by 1 base, the J end by 3 bases, with 13 bases between. This CDR3 region has 15 residues. CDR3 residues: CAWSASRQINQPQHF. The CDR3 nucleotides read TGTGCCTGGAGTGCCTCGAGACAGATCAATCAGCCCCAGCATTTT.

The V call is TRBV4-2, the J call TRBJ2-3; 9 bases match TRBD2. The J segment lost 2 bases and the V segment lost 4 bases, leaving 13 bases of the junction unmatched. Germline loops: CDR1 LGHNA, CDR2 YNFKEQ. This CDR3 region has 18 residues. The CDR3 reads CASSRAPAGTSNTDTQYF. The CDR3 nucleotides read TGTGCCAGCAGCCGGGCCCCGGCCGGGACTAGCAACACAGATACGCAGTATTTT.

The chain links TRBV5-1 to TRBJ1-1; D is undetermined. The germline V gene has CDR1 SGHRS and CDR2 YFSETQ. The CDR3 totals 13 residues. The V end was cut by 4 bases, the J end by 2 bases, with 9 bases between. CDR3 region: CASSQQVNTEAFF. The CDR3 nucleotides are TGCGCCAGCAGCCAGCAGGTAAACACTGAAGCTTTCTTT.

The chain links TRBV7-2 to TRBJ1-2; a weak D match, TRBD1 (6 bases). V was pared by 3 bases and J by 8 bases, with 13 bases between. This CDR3 has 13 amino acids. CDR1 SGHTA and CDR2 FQGNSA come from the germline V gene. The DNA for the CDR3 is TGTGCCAGCAGCTTTAATACAGGGCCCGGCTACACCTTC. It yields the protein CASSFNTGPGYTF.

The V gene is TRBV21-1, the J gene TRBJ2-1; the table's D gene call, TRBD1, was not cross checked with the DNA. TRBV21-1 represents a pseudogene. The CDR3 sequence is 16 residues long. DNA for the CDR3: TGTGCCAGCAGCCTTGGACAGGGACCGAACTACAATGAGCAGTTCTTC. It is translated as CASSLGQGPNYNEQFF.